This TCR beta chain was captured in a study of blood T cell repertoires in COVID-19. Study as a whole: Samples came from the United States, Italy and Spain, spanning acute and convalescent COVID-19. Sample material is recorded as cDNA or gDNA derived from T cells, B-cell-depleted T cells, or PBMCs.

Authors' methods: Reference gene primer amplification in the assay estimated nucleated cell counts. Profiling relied on immunoSEQ multiplex PCR, and the TCRdb table lists in-frame clones only, not all of them. V, J and clone size were drawn from that table, and D and trimming were deduced from the DNA. The sample includes around 13,000 clones, 65% to 90% of them seen just once. Per the germline V gene, CDR1 is SGHDT and CDR2 is YYEEEE. This CDR3 has 15 amino acids. V lost 0 bases and J lost 11, with 15 bases in between. The chain is built from TRBV5-6 and TRBJ1-6, with D maybe TRBD1 (6 bases). The receptor comes from a man in his forties with active or convalescent COVID-19. Sequenced: peripheral blood. CDR3: CASSLGSGAFAPLHF. CDR3 bases: TGTGCCAGCAGCTTGGGGTCAGGGGCATTCGCACCCCTCCACTTT.